The clone carrying this T cell receptor beta chain was recorded only once. As defined, naive CD8 cells were CD45RO-negative and positively selected for CCR7, with terminally differentiated effector memory CD45RA+ cells excluded. In the authors' methods: Filtering differed since immunoSEQ provided only junctions, with no quality scores. Using immunoSEQ multiplex PCR, the repertoire was profiled, and TCRdb retains in-frame clones only, with some absent. V and J calls and clone size come straight from that table; D and trimming were deduced from the DNA. Among 650,000 to 800,000 clones listed, 92% were seen once. This record belongs to a study of shared clonotypes between healthy human individuals. CDR3 length equals 15 residues. Unmatched junction bases numbered 4, after V lost 5 bases and J lost 3 bases. The V gene's germline CDR1 is SGHTA and CDR2 FQGNSA.

Sequencing was done on a sample of naive CD8+ T cells sorted from blood. This TCR was sampled from a man aged 30 to 39 in good health. V usage is TRBV7-2 and J usage is TRBJ2-6; 7 bases match TRBD2. The CDR3 region has the DNA TGTGCCAGCAGCCGTGCGGGGGATGGGGCCAACGTCCTGACTTTC. Its protein product is CASSRAGDGANVLTF.